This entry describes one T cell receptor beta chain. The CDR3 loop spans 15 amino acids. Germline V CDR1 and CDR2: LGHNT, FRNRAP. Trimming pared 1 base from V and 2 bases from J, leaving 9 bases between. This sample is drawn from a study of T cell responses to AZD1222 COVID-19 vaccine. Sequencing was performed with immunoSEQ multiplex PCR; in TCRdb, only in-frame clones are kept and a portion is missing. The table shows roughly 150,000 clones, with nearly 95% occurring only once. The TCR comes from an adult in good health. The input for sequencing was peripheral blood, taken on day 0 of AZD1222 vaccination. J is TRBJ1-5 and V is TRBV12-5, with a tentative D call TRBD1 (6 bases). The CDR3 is CASGLDRAGNQPQHF. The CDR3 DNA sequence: TGTGCTAGTGGTTTGGACAGGGCTGGCAATCAGCCCCAGCATTTT.